This T cell receptor (beta chain) was recorded in a study of identical twins. Study-level results: Sequences that were out-of-frame, alpha and twin-shared displayed an excess of low generation probability. The more abundant beta clonotypes in cord blood had fewer insertions, and memory repertoires did not show this.

This CDR3 is 16 amino acids long. The germline V gene encodes CDR1 SGHTA and CDR2 FQGNSA. Note on this clonotype: Its antigen is currently unknown. At one of its ends the junction is not consistent with the germline gene, which may arise from a read error.

Template switching supplied a universal primer site; unique molecular identifiers were carried on the cDNA. TCRdb re-called the 5' RACE reads with MiXCR, one entry per CDR3 protein. The data show 1.5 million to 2 million distinct CDR3 sequences, with more than 30% seen just once and around 0.3% held by the top ten. The TCR sequence derives from a newborn girl in good health. The V gene is TRBV7-2, the J gene TRBJ1-6; D is perhaps TRBD1 (5 bases). Sequencing was done on a sample of cord blood. CDR3 nucleotides: TGTGCCAGCAGCTTAGAGCAGGGACTTTCAATTTCACCCCCCCACTTT. This gives the protein CASSLEQGLSISPPHF.